Below are 13 T cell receptor beta chains sequenced from a single sample in a study of blood T cells in healthy people across ages. Next came a second PCR, run for roughly 6 to 11 cycles, which used a sample-barcoded 5' primer along with a J-beta primer mix. TCRdb ran MiXCR on the 5' RACE reads and lists one entry per CDR3 protein. This sample has 600,000 to 1,000,000 distinct CDR3 sequences, with about 25% found just once. The same specimen was also included in a second study, on T cells of mothers and their children.

Sequenced material: blood. These receptors all come from a boy aged 5-17 years in good health.

Only a few counts were recorded for this clonotype. The chain combines TRBV29-1 with TRBJ1-1, with a weak D call TRBD1 (6 bases). V was shortened by 7 bases and J by 1 base, with 16 bases between the two germline ends. The CDR3 length is 14 residues. CDR1 SQVTM and CDR2 ANQGSEA come from the germline V gene. CDR3 loop: CSAYPDRGNTEAFF. CDR3 sequence (DNA): TGCAGCGCCTACCCGGACAGAGGGAACACTGAAGCTTTCTTT.

Only a few counts were recorded for this clonotype. The chain is built from TRBV11-3 and TRBJ2-1, with 8 bases matching TRBD1. The CDR3 length is 14 residues. Per the germline V gene, CDR1 is SGHNT and CDR2 is YENEEA. Unmatched junction bases numbered 8, after V lost 6 bases and J lost 7 bases. The CDR3 protein is CASSSTGVLNEQFF. Written as DNA, the CDR3 is TGTGCCAGCAGTTCGACAGGGGTACTTAATGAGCAGTTCTTC.

The V call is TRBV21-1, the J call TRBJ2-5; the table names TRBD1, a call not compared with the DNA. The J call may not be correct, given that the DNA end is closer to TRBJ2-7. TRBV21-1 constitutes a pseudogene. The CDR3 spans 14 residues. In nucleotides, the CDR3 is TGTGCCAGAAAACCGGGACAGGCCCCCTACGAGCAGTACTTC. It specifies CARKPGQAPYEQYF.

The chain links TRBV7-2 to TRBJ2-5; D unresolved. V lost 1 base, J lost 5 bases, and 14 bases lay in between. The V gene's germline CDR1 is SGHTA and CDR2 FQGNSA. The CDR3 has 15 amino acids. CDR3 sequence reads: CASSLGSRWVETQYF. Here the CDR3 DNA reads TGTGCCAGCAGCTTAGGAAGTCGCTGGGTTGAGACCCAGTACTTC.

This clonotype was counted ten times or more. The chain links TRBV15 to TRBJ2-6, with TRBD2 as a possible D gene (6 bases). The germline V gene encodes CDR1 LNHNV and CDR2 YYDKDF (reference sequence). The CDR3 length is 15 residues. Between the trimmed V and J ends, which lost 0 bases and 7 bases, there was a span of 10 bases. For the CDR3, the DNA is TGTGCCACCAGCAGAGATCTGGAGGGAGCCAACGTCCTGACTTTC. Translating it yields CATSRDLEGANVLTF.

The chain combines TRBV2 with TRBJ1-5; possibly TRBD1 for D (5 bases). The CDR3 length is 15 residues. Trimming pared 6 bases from V and 3 bases from J, leaving 15 bases between. Germline CDR1 reads SNHLY; CDR2 reads FYNNEI. CDR3 sequence reads: CASRGLGGSNQPQHF. In DNA, the CDR3 is TGTGCCAGCAGGGGTCTGGGGGGATCCAATCAGCCCCAGCATTTT.

The V and J genes are TRBV4-3 and TRBJ2-1; 8 bases fit TRBD2. The CDR3 totals 14 residues. After removal of 4 bases from V and 9 bases from J, the junction contained 8 bases not matched to a gene. Germline CDR1 is LGHNA and CDR2 is YSLEER. For the CDR3, the DNA is TGCGCCAGCAGCCCGGAGCGGGAGTCGGGTGAGCAGTTCTTC. This translates into CASSPERESGEQFF.

CDR3 nucleotide sequence: TGCAGCGCCAGACTTGAGGGCACTGAAGCTTTCTTT. The encoded protein is CSARLEGTEAFF. V is TRBV29-1 and J is TRBJ1-1; D is uncertain. This CDR3 spans 12 amino acids. V was shortened by 7 bases and J by 4 bases, with 13 bases between the two germline ends. Germline CDR1 reads SQVTM; CDR2 reads ANQGSEA.

The rearrangement links TRBV7-9 to TRBJ2-1; TRBD2 agrees at 8 bases. The germline V gene encodes CDR1 SEHNR and CDR2 FQNEAQ (reference sequence). This CDR3 region has 15 residues. V dropped 1 base and J dropped 8; count of bases not matched to a gene: 7. Here the CDR3 reads CASSLEIGLAYEQFF. In DNA form, the CDR3 reads TGTGCCAGCAGCTTAGAGATAGGACTAGCCTATGAGCAGTTCTTC. Complete variable domain (other parts from reference TRBV7-9 and TRBJ2-1): DTGVSQNPRHKITKRGQNVTFRCDPISEHNRLYWYRQTLGQGPEFLTYFQNEAQLEKSRLLSDRFSAERPKGSFSTLEIQRTEQGDSAMYLCASSLEIGLAYEQFFGPGTRLTVL.

The V call is TRBV7-2, the J call TRBJ1-5, with TRBD1 matching 7 bases. Germline loops: CDR1 SGHTA, CDR2 FQGNSA. The CDR3 is made up of 19 amino acids. The J segment lost 0 bases and the V segment lost 1 base, leaving 12 bases of the junction unmatched. In nucleotides, the CDR3 is TGTGCCAGCAGCTTAGGGGACAGACACCCTCTATATAGCAATCAGCCCCAGCATTTT. Translated, it gives CASSLGDRHPLYSNQPQHF.

This clonotype occurred a few times. V is TRBV5-1 and J is TRBJ2-7; D is unresolved. There are 14 residues in the CDR3. V was cut by 0 bases and J by 7 bases, with 14 bases left in between. The germline V gene encodes CDR1 SGHRS and CDR2 YFSETQ. The CDR3 sequence is CASSLAGGSEEQYF. Written as DNA, the CDR3 is TGCGCCAGCAGCTTGGCCGGCGGATCTGAGGAGCAGTACTTC.

The CDR3 sequence: CATSVTYGTGSSGANVLTF. The CDR3, as DNA: TGTGCCACCAGTGTGACGTACGGGACAGGGAGCTCTGGGGCCAACGTCCTGACTTTC. V and J are TRBV24-1 and TRBJ2-6; TRBD1 matches 9 bases. CDR1 is KGHDR, CDR2 SFDVKD, per germline. Losses at the gene ends were 5 bases for V and 0 bases for J; bases not matched to a gene: 10. The CDR3 length is 19 residues.

This sequence joins TRBV7-9 and TRBJ1-3; D is unresolved. Germline V gene lookup returns CDR1 SEHNR and CDR2 FQNEAQ (reference sequence). CDR3 length: 14 amino acids. The V end was cut by 3 bases, the J end by 5 bases, with 11 bases between. The CDR3 reads CASSLNSLRNTIYF. The DNA for the CDR3 is TGTGCCAGCAGCTTGAACAGCCTGCGAAACACCATATATTTT.